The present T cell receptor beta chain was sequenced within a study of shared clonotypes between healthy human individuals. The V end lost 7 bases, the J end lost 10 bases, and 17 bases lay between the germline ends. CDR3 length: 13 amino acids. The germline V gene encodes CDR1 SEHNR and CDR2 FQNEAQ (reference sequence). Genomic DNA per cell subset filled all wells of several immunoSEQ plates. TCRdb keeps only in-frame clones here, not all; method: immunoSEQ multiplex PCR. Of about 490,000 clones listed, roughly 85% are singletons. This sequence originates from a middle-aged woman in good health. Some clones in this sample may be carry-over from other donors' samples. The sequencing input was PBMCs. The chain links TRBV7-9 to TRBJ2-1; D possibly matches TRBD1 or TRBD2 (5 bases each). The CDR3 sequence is CASIPRDVWEQFF. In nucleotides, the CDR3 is TGTGCCAGCATCCCTCGGGACGTTTGGGAGCAGTTCTTC.